The TCR beta chain under discussion was sequenced for a study of CD8 T cells in Susac syndrome. The V gene lost 7 bases and the J gene lost 3 bases, with 13 bases spanning the gap. The CDR3 extends over 13 amino acids. Looked up from germline, CDR1 is SGDLS and CDR2 is YYNGEE. This clonotype has just one count. Antigen unknown. RNA amounts of roughly 0.5 to 1 ug underwent reverse transcription with random hexamers. MiXCR was run by TCRdb on the immunoSEQ multiplex PCR reads, yielding one entry per CDR3 protein. Among around 130,000 distinct CDR3 sequences listed, 90% to 95% were seen once. Study-wide findings and caveats: Across the total CD8+ repertoires, about 15 Susac-specific public clones were detected, and across the CD8+ TEMRA repertoires, four to six such clones were detected. The peak of CD8+ clonal expansion in Susac was seen in TEMRA cells and active patients.

This clonotype originated in a human donor with Susac syndrome. The chain carries TRBV9 and TRBJ1-1; D is possibly TRBD1 (5 bases). Sequencing input: CD8+ T cells from PBMCs. The CDR3 loop reads CASGAGEDTEAFF. CDR3 in DNA: TGTGCCAGCGGAGCGGGGGAGGACACTGAAGCTTTCTTT. The whole variable domain, filled in from reference TRBV9 and TRBJ1-1, reads DSGVTQTPKHLITATGQRVTLRCSPRSGDLSVYWYQQSLDQGLQFLIQYYNGEERAKGNILERFSAQQFPDLHSELNLSSLELGDSALYFCASGAGEDTEAFFGQGTRLTVV.